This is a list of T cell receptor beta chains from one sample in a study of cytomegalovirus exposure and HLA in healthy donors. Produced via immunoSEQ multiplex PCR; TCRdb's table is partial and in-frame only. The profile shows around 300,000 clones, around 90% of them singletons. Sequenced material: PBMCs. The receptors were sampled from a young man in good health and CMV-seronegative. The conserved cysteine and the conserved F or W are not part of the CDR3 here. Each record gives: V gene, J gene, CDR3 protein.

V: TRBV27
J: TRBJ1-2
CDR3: ASSDRINYGYT

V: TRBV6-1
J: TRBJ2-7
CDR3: ATETRTGSYEQY

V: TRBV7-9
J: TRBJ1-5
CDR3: ASSLSGNQPQH

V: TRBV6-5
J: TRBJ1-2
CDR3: ASSYGRDSLSYGYT

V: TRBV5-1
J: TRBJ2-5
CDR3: ASHRRQGQETQY

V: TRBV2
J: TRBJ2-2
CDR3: ASQALSNTGELF

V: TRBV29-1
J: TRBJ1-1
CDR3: SVHLDQGAF

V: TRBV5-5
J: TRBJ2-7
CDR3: ASSFPGQIYEQY

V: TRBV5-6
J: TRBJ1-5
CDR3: ASSHRLLNQPQH

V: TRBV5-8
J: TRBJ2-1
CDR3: ASSRTQGKF

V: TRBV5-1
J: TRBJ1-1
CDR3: ASSDRGLGAEAF

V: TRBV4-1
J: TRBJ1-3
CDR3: ASSQGLGATVLGNTIY

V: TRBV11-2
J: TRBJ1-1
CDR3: ASSLGQGFNTEAF

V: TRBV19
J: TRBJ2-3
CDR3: ASSTGTGDTDTQY

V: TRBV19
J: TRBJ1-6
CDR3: ASENPGRNSPLH

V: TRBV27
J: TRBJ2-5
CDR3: ASSRAGGQETQY

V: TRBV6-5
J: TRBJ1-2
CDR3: ASSYSGGVNGYT

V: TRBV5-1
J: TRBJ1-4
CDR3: ASSLGGGSEKLF

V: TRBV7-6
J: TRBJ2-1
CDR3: ASSLRTSGNEQF

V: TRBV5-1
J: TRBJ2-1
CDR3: ASSLGLYNEQF

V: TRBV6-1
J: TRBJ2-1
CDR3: ASRSRADNEQF

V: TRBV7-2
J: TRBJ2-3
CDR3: IAGARNTDTQY

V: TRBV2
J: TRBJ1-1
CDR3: ASSETENTEAF

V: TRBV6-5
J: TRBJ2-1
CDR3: ASSYYGGRDGEQF

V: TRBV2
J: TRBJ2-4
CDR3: ASSPSPSLAKNIQY

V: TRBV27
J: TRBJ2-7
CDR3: ASSFGGTGHSYEQY

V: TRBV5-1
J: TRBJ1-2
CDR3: ASSLETNYGYT

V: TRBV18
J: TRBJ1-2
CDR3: ASSPRREVGYT

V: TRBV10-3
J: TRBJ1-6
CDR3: AIKDRVNSPLH

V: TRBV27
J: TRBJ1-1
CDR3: ASRTHRGRRTEAF

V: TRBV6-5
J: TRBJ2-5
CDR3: ASSRGGRLGTQY

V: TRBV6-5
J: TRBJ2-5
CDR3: ASRTPGLLETQY

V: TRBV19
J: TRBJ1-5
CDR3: ASSIRDRYQPQH

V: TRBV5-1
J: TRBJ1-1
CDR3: ASSLGGHAEAF

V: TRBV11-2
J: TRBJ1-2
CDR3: ASSLAGQGIYGYT

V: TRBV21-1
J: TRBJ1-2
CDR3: ASSKDRAARRKDGYT

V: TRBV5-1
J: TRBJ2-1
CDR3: ASSFGGAQF

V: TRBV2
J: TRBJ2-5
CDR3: ASMELAGRGETQY

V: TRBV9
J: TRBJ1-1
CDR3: ASSVLDTISVTEAF

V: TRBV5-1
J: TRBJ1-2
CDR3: ASSLDPQGFKDGYT

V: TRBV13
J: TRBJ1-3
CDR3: ASSLGQGYGNTIY

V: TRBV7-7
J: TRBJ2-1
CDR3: ASSPGYTYNEQF

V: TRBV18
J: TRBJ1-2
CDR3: ASSPPGQDIYGYT

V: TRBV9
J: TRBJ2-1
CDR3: ASSVSERGRAQF

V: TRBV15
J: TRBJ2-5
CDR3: ATSRDSSGVQETQY

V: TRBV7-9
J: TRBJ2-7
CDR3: ASSLEPSSYEQY

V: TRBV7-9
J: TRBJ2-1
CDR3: ASSFHPRTGGDEQF

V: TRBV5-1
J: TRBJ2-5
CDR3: ASSLVPGQETQY